The rows below give T cell receptor beta chains drawn from one sample of a study of blood T cell repertoires in COVID-19. The table came from immunoSEQ multiplex PCR; TCRdb's copy has only in-frame clones and leaves some out. The table lists about 310,000 clones, roughly 87% of them singletons. Sequences were obtained from peripheral blood. The source is a man between 18 and 29 years old with active or convalescent COVID-19. Each CDR3 is given with its conserved first and last residue. D genes are given only for firm matches. A clone size is listed for some rows: how often the clone was seen (once, few, many), or a class if it is expanded.

v_call,cdr3_length,j_call,d_call,clone_size,cdr3_nt,cdr3_aa
TRBV4-1,15,TRBJ1-4,TRBD1,-,TGCGCCAGCAGCCAACCGGACAGGGGTAATGAAAAACTGTTTTTT,CASSQPDRGNEKLFF
TRBV4-2,15,TRBJ2-7,-,-,TGTGCCAGCAGCCAAGACAGAACCTTGGCCTACGAGCAGTACTTC,CASSQDRTLAYEQYF
TRBV5-1,15,TRBJ2-7,TRBD1,-,TGCGCCAGCAGCTTGGGTCCTGGACAGGGCTACGAGCAGTACTTC,CASSLGPGQGYEQYF
TRBV3-1/TRBV3-2,13,TRBJ1-5,TRBD1,-,TGTGCCAGCAGCCAAACAGGGGTACAGCCCCAGCATTTT,CASSQTGVQPQHF
TRBV9,16,TRBJ2-1,TRBD2,few,TGTGCCAGCAGCGCATTAGCGGGAGTAGGCTACAATGAGCAGTTCTTC,CASSALAGVGYNEQFF
TRBV15,12,TRBJ2-7,-,few,TGTGCCACCAGCGGACAGTCCTACGAGCAGTACTTC,CATSGQSYEQYF
TRBV28,16,TRBJ2-3,TRBD2,-,TGTGCCAGCAGGCCTCGGCGGGGGGCTAGCACAGATACGCAGTATTTT,CASRPRRGASTDTQYF
TRBV6-5,15,TRBJ2-1,TRBD2,-,TGTGCCAGCAGTTACTTAGCGGGGGGGCCCAATGAGCAGTTCTTC,CASSYLAGGPNEQFF
TRBV11-2,16,TRBJ1-3,-,-,TGTGCCAGCAGCTTCGACGCGGGGGTAGGCGGAAACACCATATATTTT,CASSFDAGVGGNTIYF
TRBV15,16,TRBJ1-3,TRBD1,-,TGTGCCACCAGCGGAAGGACAGGGCCCTCTGGAAACACCATATATTTT,CATSGRTGPSGNTIYF
TRBV7-9,17,TRBJ2-1,-,-,TGTGCCAGCAGCTCATTCCCCCTGACTGTGAAGATCGATGAGCAGTTCTTC,CASSSFPLTVKIDEQFF
TRBV6-4,14,TRBJ2-2,TRBD1,once,TGTGCCAGCAGGCAGACAGGGGGCACCGGGGAGCTGTTTTTT,CASRQTGGTGELFF
TRBV29-1,11,TRBJ1-3,-,-,TGCAGCGTAACGGATCGGGACACCATATATTTT,CSVTDRDTIYF
TRBV6-5,16,TRBJ1-6,TRBD1,-,TGTGCCAGCAGTTACGACAGGGCCTCCTATAATTCACCCCTCCACTTT,CASSYDRASYNSPLHF
TRBV10-3,12,TRBJ2-7,TRBD2,-,TGTGCCTCCGGGGGGGAACCCTACGAGCAGTACTTC,CASGGEPYEQYF
TRBV4-1,14,TRBJ1-1,-,-,TGCGCCAGCAGCCCAGGAGGGGTGAACACTGAAGCTTTCTTT,CASSPGGVNTEAFF
TRBV6-2/TRBV6-3,12,TRBJ2-7,-,-,TGTGCCAGCAGTTACTTACGGGGTGAGCAGTACTTC,CASSYLRGEQYF
TRBV5-4,15,TRBJ2-1,TRBD1,-,TGTGCCAGCAGATCCGGGACAGACTCCTACAATGAGCAGTTCTTC,CASRSGTDSYNEQFF
TRBV11-2,13,TRBJ2-5,-,-,TGTGCCAGCAGCTTAGGGTTCCGGGAGACCCAGTACTTC,CASSLGFRETQYF
TRBV18,15,TRBJ2-5,-,-,TGTGCCAGCTCACCACCGGCCCAGCGGCGGGAGACCCAGTACTTC,CASSPPAQRRETQYF
TRBV3-1/TRBV3-2,17,TRBJ2-3,TRBD2,-,TGTGCCAGCAGCCCTCTGCAGGCGGGAGGTCGGACAGATACGCAGTATTTT,CASSPLQAGGRTDTQYF
TRBV9,14,TRBJ2-3,-,-,TGTGCCAGCAGCGTTGGAGGGACCGCAGATACGCAGTATTTT,CASSVGGTADTQYF
TRBV7-8,18,TRBJ1-5,-,-,TGTGCCAGCAGCGTAGACAGGTTGGGCGGGATTAGCAATCAGCCCCAGCATTTT,CASSVDRLGGISNQPQHF
TRBV29-1,14,TRBJ2-5,TRBD2,-,TGCAGCGTTTCTAGCGGGAGTCGTCAAGAGACCCAGTACTTC,CSVSSGSRQETQYF
TRBV28,15,TRBJ1-2,TRBD1,-,TGTGCCAGCAGTTTATGGCAGGGGGTGGCTAACGGCTACACCTTC,CASSLWQGVANGYTF
TRBV2,15,TRBJ2-4,TRBD2,-,TGTGCCAGCATTAAGACTAGCGGGAGTGAAAACATTCAGTACTTC,CASIKTSGSENIQYF
TRBV9,15,TRBJ2-2,-,-,TGTGCCAGCAGCGTAGATTCCCTAGTTGGTGGGGAGCTGTTTTTT,CASSVDSLVGGELFF
TRBV6-2/TRBV6-3,14,TRBJ2-1,-,-,TGTGCCAGCAGTTACCGGGCGGGCCTCCGTGAGCAGTTCTTC,CASSYRAGLREQFF
TRBV12-3/TRBV12-4,13,TRBJ1-2,-,few,TGTGCCAGCAGATCAACAGGGAACTATGGCTACACCTTC,CASRSTGNYGYTF
TRBV7-9,12,TRBJ2-3,-,-,TGTGCCAGCAGCCAGGGTACAGATACGCAGTATTTT,CASSQGTDTQYF
TRBV7-9,14,TRBJ1-4,-,once,TGTGCCAGCAGCTATAGAGCCGATAATGAAAAACTGTTTTTT,CASSYRADNEKLFF
TRBV5-4,13,TRBJ2-5,-,-,TGTGCCAGCACTCGACAGGAGCAAGAGACCCAGTACTTC,CASTRQEQETQYF
TRBV7-8,16,TRBJ2-3,-,-,TGTGCCAGCAGCTTATATGCTAGCGACAGCACAGATACGCAGTATTTT,CASSLYASDSTDTQYF
TRBV5-1,14,TRBJ1-3,TRBD1,once,TGCGCCAGCGGGGCCGGGACAGGGGAAAACACCATATATTTT,CASGAGTGENTIYF
TRBV7-9,14,TRBJ1-4,-,-,TGTGCCAGCAGCGAACGGACAGAGAATGAAAAACTGTTTTTT,CASSERTENEKLFF
TRBV5-4,14,TRBJ1-3,-,-,TGTGCCAGCAGCTTGGACAGAGCCGGAAACACCATATATTTT,CASSLDRAGNTIYF
TRBV5-1,17,TRBJ2-2,TRBD2,once,TGCGCCAGCAGCGTTAGGACTAGCGTATCGAACACCGGGGAGCTGTTTTTT,CASSVRTSVSNTGELFF
TRBV5-1,13,TRBJ2-7,-,-,TGCGCCAGCAGCTTATCTGAGTCAGGCGAGCAGTACTTC,CASSLSESGEQYF
TRBV12-3/TRBV12-4,12,TRBJ1-1,-,-,TGTGCCAGCAGTTTCCAGGGGACTGAAGCTTTCTTT,CASSFQGTEAFF
TRBV18,15,TRBJ2-1,TRBD2,-,TGTGCCAGCTCACCAGGGACTAGTGACATCGATGAGCAGTTCTTC,CASSPGTSDIDEQFF
TRBV5-5,13,TRBJ2-1,-,once,TGTGCCAGCAGCTTCACAGGGATGGATGAGCAGTTCTTC,CASSFTGMDEQFF
TRBV9,17,TRBJ2-1,-,-,TGTGCCAGCAGCCCCATAGGCGCGGTAGGCCCTTACAATGAGCAGTTCTTC,CASSPIGAVGPYNEQFF
TRBV27,15,TRBJ2-1,-,-,TGTGCCAGCAGTTTGGGTAGCGTGCCAATTAGTCTCCTTGTCTTC,CASSLGSVPISLLVF
TRBV5-1,14,TRBJ2-3,TRBD1,-,TGCGCCAGCAGCCCTGGACAGGGCACAGATACGCAGTATTTT,CASSPGQGTDTQYF
TRBV13,13,TRBJ1-4,TRBD1,once,TGTGCCAGCAGCCGACAGGGATCTGAAAAACTGTTTTTT,CASSRQGSEKLFF
TRBV10-3,12,TRBJ2-2,-,-,TGTGCCATCTCATCGAACACCGGGGAGCTGTTTTTT,CAISSNTGELFF
TRBV29-1,17,TRBJ2-2,TRBD1,-,TGCAGCGTTCCTATAAGCGGACAGGCCGCGGGCACCGGGGAGCTGTTTTTT,CSVPISGQAAGTGELFF
TRBV29-1,14,TRBJ1-1,-,once,TGCAGCGTTTGGTGGGCGGGTGATTCGGGTGAAGCTTTCTTT,CSVWWAGDSGEAFF
TRBV3-1/TRBV3-2,14,TRBJ1-1,-,-,TGTGCCAGCAGCCATGACGACAGGTACACTGAAGCTTTCTTT,CASSHDDRYTEAFF
TRBV27,16,TRBJ2-2,-,few,TGTGCCAGCAGTGACATAAGCGGGTTGTACACCGGGGAGCTGTTTTTT,CASSDISGLYTGELFF
TRBV10-3,14,TRBJ2-7,TRBD2,-,TGTGCCATCAGTGAATCTAGCGGGGAGGTCGAGCAGTACTTC,CAISESSGEVEQYF
TRBV5-4,15,TRBJ2-1,TRBD1,-,TGTGCCAGCAGCTTGTCGGGACAGCCTTACAATGAGCAGTTCTTC,CASSLSGQPYNEQFF
TRBV6-5,10,TRBJ1-2,-,-,TGTGCCAGCACGGGCTATGGCTACACCTTC,CASTGYGYTF